Listed here are 20 T cell receptor beta chains from one sample, sequenced in a study of T-cell reconstitution after alpha-beta-depleted transplantation in children. It was with unique molecular identifiers that the TCRbeta library was prepared. From the PCR reads, TCRdb called clonotypes with MiXCR, one entry per CDR3 protein. The data contain 440,000 or so distinct CDR3 sequences, roughly a tenth of them seen just once; the ten biggest clones take up 4.5% to 7%. Sample: PBMCs from the stem cell graft donor, taken from the stem cell graft. The receptors originated from a human donor who donated a stem cell graft to a child with acute myeloid leukemia.

The chain has TRBV7-2 and TRBJ2-7, with TRBD2 identical over 7 bases. The CDR3 consists of 16 residues. Germline V CDR1 and CDR2: SGHTA, FQGNSA. J gave up 2 bases and V 4 bases, and 11 bases lay outside the gene matches. For the CDR3, the DNA is TGTGCCAGCAGCTCCAGGACTAGTCAGGGTACCTACGAGCAGTACTTC. Its translation: CASSSRTSQGTYEQYF.

The chain is built from TRBV20-1 and TRBJ1-4; D is unresolved. In germline, CDR1 is DFQATT, CDR2 SNEGSKA (reference sequence). Between the trimmed V and J ends, which lost 3 bases and 6 bases, there was a span of 14 bases. CDR3 length: 14 residues. The CDR3 bases are TGCAGTGCTAGTAGCGGCAGTAACTATGAAAAACTGTTTTTT. Translating gives CSASSGSNYEKLFF.

CDR3 sequence (DNA): TGCAGCATTACTCAGCAACTCGGGGAGACCCAGTACTTC. Translating gives CSITQQLGETQYF. The chain has TRBV29-1 and TRBJ2-5; D call uncertain. The germline V and J ends were trimmed by 8 bases and 5 bases, with 18 bases remaining between them. The V gene's germline CDR1 is SQVTM and CDR2 ANQGSEA. This CDR3 has 13 amino acids.

This sequence joins TRBV27 and TRBJ1-5; 8 nucleotides align to TRBD1. This CDR3 is 16 amino acids long. Germline V gene lookup returns CDR1 MNHEY and CDR2 SMNVEV (reference sequence). Losses at the gene ends were 6 bases for V and 5 bases for J; bases not matched to a gene: 12. CDR3 sequence: CASRTIGQGAYQPQHF. The CDR3 DNA reads TGTGCCAGCAGGACCATTGGCCAGGGGGCATATCAGCCCCAGCATTTT.

The rearrangement links TRBV30 to TRBJ2-3; no clear D gene. V was pared by 2 bases and J by 4 bases, with 10 bases between. Germline CDR1 is GTSNPN and CDR2 is SVGIG (reference sequence). This CDR3 contains 13 residues. The CDR3 protein is CAWSRPHADTQYF. The CDR3 DNA sequence: TGTGCCTGGAGTCGGCCCCACGCAGATACGCAGTATTTT.

This clonotype was detected only a few times. The CDR3 sequence: CASSLVTGTGANVLTF. CDR3 DNA sequence: TGCGCCAGCAGCTTGGTTACAGGGACTGGGGCCAACGTCCTGACTTTC. This chain uses TRBV5-1 with TRBJ2-6, with TRBD1 as a possible D gene (6 bases). Germline CDR1 and CDR2: SGHRS and YFSETQ. V shed 0 bases and J shed 2 bases, with 9 bases lying between them. The CDR3 totals 16 residues.

This clonotype was picked up a small number of times. This chain connects TRBV3-1 to TRBJ2-2; D is unclear. Between the trimmed V and J ends, which lost 2 bases and 6 bases, there was a span of 7 bases. The CDR3 consists of 13 residues. The germline gives CDR1 LGHDT, CDR2 YNNKEL (reference sequence). The chain's CDR3 is CASSQRGSGELFF. The CDR3 nucleotides are TGTGCCAGCAGCCAACGAGGTTCCGGGGAGCTGTTTTTT.

This chain connects TRBV7-2 to TRBJ2-7; 7 nucleotides line up with TRBD2. V shed 5 bases and J 3 bases; nucleotides not matched to a gene: 4. CDR1 is SGHTA, CDR2 FQGNSA, per germline. CDR3 length equals 13 residues. DNA for the CDR3: TGTGCCAGCAGCACAATAGCGGGCTACGAGCAGTACTTC. It yields the protein CASSTIAGYEQYF.

This clonotype was seen repeatedly, ten times or more. This chain links TRBV20-1 with TRBJ2-1; 7 positions match TRBD2. With 3 bases clipped from V and 12 bases from J, the junction kept 11 bases outside the gene matches. This CDR3 has 13 amino acids. Per the germline V gene, CDR1 is DFQATT and CDR2 is SNEGSKA (reference sequence). The CDR3 protein is CSARPSGRTGQFF. The DNA of the CDR3 is TGCAGTGCTAGGCCTAGCGGTCGGACTGGGCAGTTCTTC.

The chain recombines TRBV3-1 with TRBJ2-7; 10 positions agree with TRBD2. The CDR3 is 14 residues long. The V gene end was trimmed by 4 bases and the J gene end by 7 bases; junction bases not matched to a gene: 7. CDR1 is LGHDT and CDR2 is YNNKEL in the germline V gene (reference sequence). The CDR3 sequence: CASSPSGSTGEQYF. CDR3 DNA sequence: TGTGCCAGCAGCCCTAGCGGGAGCACGGGGGAGCAGTACTTC.

This clonotype was counted a few times. This sequence joins TRBV4-1 and TRBJ1-2, with 9 bases that match TRBD1. Germline V gene sequence: CDR1 MGHRA, CDR2 YSYEKL. The CDR3 extends over 14 amino acids. Trimming cost V 5 bases and J 3 bases; bases outside gene matches: 4. The CDR3 protein is CASSWGQGDYGYTF. Written as DNA, the CDR3 is TGCGCCAGCAGCTGGGGACAGGGTGACTATGGCTACACCTTC.

This clonotype was found a few times. This sequence joins TRBV20-1 and TRBJ2-3; 7 bases map to TRBD1. CDR1 and CDR2 (germline): DFQATT, SNEGSKA (reference sequence). The CDR3 loop spans 15 amino acids. V was clipped by 3 bases and J by 3 bases; unmatched bases: 9. The CDR3 coding sequence is TGCAGTGCTAGGGAAGAGACAGGGACAACAGATACGCAGTATTTT. Its translation: CSAREETGTTDTQYF.

The CDR3: CSARGTYGYTF. In nucleotides, the CDR3 is TGCAGTGCTAGAGGTACCTATGGCTACACCTTC. This rearrangement joins TRBV20-1 to TRBJ1-2; no clear D gene. The ends were cut back, 1 base at V and 4 bases at J, with 4 bases in the middle. Germline V gene sequence: CDR1 DFQATT, CDR2 SNEGSKA (reference sequence). The CDR3 is 11 residues long.

Many counts were recorded for this clonotype. The V call is TRBV5-4, the J call TRBJ2-1; tentatively, D is TRBD1 (6 bases). This CDR3 region has 11 residues. V was clipped by 2 bases and J by 10 bases, with 7 bases between them. The germline gives CDR1 SGHNT, CDR2 YYREEE (reference sequence). CDR3 in amino acids: CASSFQGEQFF. The CDR3 nucleotides are TGTGCCAGCAGCTTCCAGGGGGAGCAGTTCTTC.

The table lists this clonotype with many counts. The J gene is TRBJ1-5, the V gene TRBV20-1; 9 positions match TRBD1. CDR1 DFQATT and CDR2 SNEGSKA come from the germline V gene (reference sequence). The CDR3 totals 13 residues. V lost 6 bases, J lost 6 bases, and 6 bases stayed unmatched. The CDR3 sequence: CSARDRGFQPQHF. The CDR3 nucleotides are TGCAGTGCCCGAGACAGGGGGTTTCAGCCCCAGCATTTT.

This clonotype was picked up many times. CDR3 nucleotides: TGTGCCAGCAGCCAAGGTTCGGGGGGGCAAGAGACCCAGTACTTC. Translating gives CASSQGSGGQETQYF. The chain links TRBV4-2 to TRBJ2-5; 8 bases are shared with TRBD2. The V segment lost 1 base and the J segment 2 bases; nucleotides outside the gene matches: 3. The CDR3 is 15 residues long. Germline assignment: CDR1 LGHNA and CDR2 YNFKEQ.

This clonotype was picked up many times. The chain combines TRBV10-3 with TRBJ1-6, with D perhaps matching TRBD1 (6 bases). The germline V and J ends were trimmed by 3 bases and 5 bases, with 14 bases remaining between them. This CDR3 is 16 amino acids long. The germline CDR1 and CDR2 sequences are ENHRY and SYGVKD. The chain's CDR3 is CAISEFVQGNNSPLHF. CDR3 bases: TGTGCCATCAGTGAATTTGTGCAGGGGAATAATTCACCCCTCCACTTT.

This clonotype was seen many times. The rearrangement uses TRBV19 and TRBJ2-1; D is ambiguous. The germline V gene has CDR1 LNHDA and CDR2 SQIVND (reference sequence). The CDR3 is 10 residues long. The V end lost 7 bases, the J end lost 10 bases, and 8 bases lay between the germline ends. The CDR3 region has the DNA TGTGCCAGTAAGCCACTCGAGCAGTTCTTC. This codes for CASKPLEQFF. Using reference TRBV19 and TRBJ2-1 for the parts outside the CDR3, the full variable domain is DGGITQSPKYLFRKEGQNVTLSCEQNLNHDAMYWYRQDPGQGLRLIYYSQIVNDFQKGDIAEGYSVSREKKESFPLTVTSAQKNPTAFYLCASKPLEQFFGPGTRLTVL.

This clonotype was detected a few times. CDR3 amino acids: CASSRIMGPANTEAFF. The CDR3 region has the DNA TGTGCCAGCAGCCGAATAATGGGACCGGCGAACACTGAAGCTTTCTTT. This chain connects TRBV12-3 or TRBV12-4 to TRBJ1-1; TRBD1 might be the D (5 bases). The CDR3 length is 16 residues. The V end lost 6 bases, the J end lost 1 base, and 18 bases lay between the germline ends.

The CDR3 protein is CSVVQGPGELFF. Here the CDR3 DNA reads TGCAGCGTTGTTCAGGGGCCCGGGGAGCTGTTTTTT. The chain is built from TRBV29-1 and TRBJ2-2, with D maybe TRBD1 (6 bases). This CDR3 is built from 12 residues. CDR1 SQVTM and CDR2 ANQGSEA come from the germline V gene. The V end was cut by 4 bases, the J end by 6 bases, with 9 bases between.